The entry below describes one T cell receptor beta chain. What it binds is unknown. These data come from a study of T cells after yellow fever vaccination. Universal primer sites and UMIs were introduced during 5'RACE template-switching synthesis of TCR cDNA. MiXCR, run by TCRdb on the 5' RACE reads, gives a single entry per CDR3 protein. The table records hundreds of thousands of distinct CDR3 sequences, 8.7% of them present only once. Overall study results and limits: Clonotype sharing between CD4 and CD8 compartments was small.

The source is a man younger than 35 who received the YFV17D yellow fever vaccine. The source material was PBMCs, sampled on the day of the first yellow fever vaccination.

Here the CDR3 DNA reads TGCAGTGCTAGAGACGGACTAGCGGGGGGCTACGAGCAGTACTTC. Translating gives CSARDGLAGGYEQYF. The chain combines TRBV20-1 with TRBJ2-7, with 14 bases lining up with TRBD2. Germline V gives CDR1 DFQATT, CDR2 SNEGSKA (reference sequence). The CDR3 covers 15 residues. Unmatched junction bases numbered 1, after V lost 0 bases and J lost 3 bases.